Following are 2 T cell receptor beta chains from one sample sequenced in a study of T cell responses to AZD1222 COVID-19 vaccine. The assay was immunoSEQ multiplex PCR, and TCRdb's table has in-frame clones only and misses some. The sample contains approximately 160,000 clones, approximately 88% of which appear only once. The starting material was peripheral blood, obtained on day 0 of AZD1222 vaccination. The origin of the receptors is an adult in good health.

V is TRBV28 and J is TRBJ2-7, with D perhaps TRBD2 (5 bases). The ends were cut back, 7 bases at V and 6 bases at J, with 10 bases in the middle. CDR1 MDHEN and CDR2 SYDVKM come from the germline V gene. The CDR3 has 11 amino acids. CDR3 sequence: CASKGGPEQYF. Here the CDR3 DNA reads TGTGCCAGCAAAGGCGGGCCCGAGCAGTACTTC.

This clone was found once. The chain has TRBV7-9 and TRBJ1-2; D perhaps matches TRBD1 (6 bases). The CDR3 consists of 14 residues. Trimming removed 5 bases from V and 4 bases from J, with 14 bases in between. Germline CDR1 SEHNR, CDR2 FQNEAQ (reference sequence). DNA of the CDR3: TGTGCCAGCAGCCCGTCGGACAGATCCTATGGCTACACCTTC. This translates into CASSPSDRSYGYTF. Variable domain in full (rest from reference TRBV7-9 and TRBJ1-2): DTGVSQNPRHKITKRGQNVTFRCDPISEHNRLYWYRQTLGQGPEFLTYFQNEAQLEKSRLLSDRFSAERPKGSFSTLEIQRTEQGDSAMYLCASSPSDRSYGYTFGSGTRLTVV.